These 12 T cell receptor beta chains originate from one sample sequenced in a study of blood T cell repertoires in COVID-19. Assay: immunoSEQ multiplex PCR; the TCRdb copy retains only in-frame clones and omits some. Among hundreds of thousands of clones listed, around 91% were seen once. Sequencing was performed on PBMCs or T cells enriched from blood (not recorded which). The receptors come from a woman aged 40 to 49 who had recovered from COVID-19.

The chain has TRBV11-3 and TRBJ2-7, with a tentative D call TRBD1 (5 bases). CDR1 and CDR2 from the germline V gene are SGHNT and YENEEA. Trimming stripped 2 bases from V and 3 bases from J, with 11 bases between. CDR3 length equals 14 residues. The CDR3 loop reads CASSLLTGGYEQYF. The CDR3 region has the DNA TGTGCCAGCAGCTTACTAACAGGCGGCTACGAGCAGTACTTC.

To note about this clone: The germline gene is not matched at one end of the junction; a read error may be the cause. The chain recombines TRBV27 with TRBJ1-1; unclear D gene. Germline CDR1 MNHEY, CDR2 SMNVEV (reference sequence). This CDR3 spans 14 amino acids. In DNA form, the CDR3 reads TGTGCCAGCAGTTTAAAATCCGGGAGTTTTCCTCTTCTCTTT. Protein product: CASSLKSGSFPLLF.

The chain links TRBV7-2 to TRBJ1-6; D not certain. The CDR3 is 16 residues long. Germline V gene sequence: CDR1 SGHTA, CDR2 FQGNSA. V was clipped by 4 bases and J by 4 bases, with 14 bases between them. This CDR3 reads CASSSTRTAYNSPLHF. Here the CDR3 DNA reads TGTGCCAGCAGCTCGACCCGGACTGCTTATAATTCACCCCTCCACTTT.

This rearrangement joins TRBV24-1 to TRBJ2-7; D possibly corresponds to TRBD1 (6 bases). CDR3 length: 13 amino acids. The germline CDR1 and CDR2 sequences are KGHDR and SFDVKD. The V and J ends lost 7 bases and 5 bases respectively, with 14 bases between them. CDR3 region: CATRESGGDEQYF. The CDR3 DNA is TGTGCCACCAGAGAATCTGGGGGCGACGAGCAGTACTTC.

The chain joins TRBV14 to TRBJ1-3; no clear D gene. The V gene's germline CDR1 is SGHDN and CDR2 FVKESK. This CDR3 has 15 amino acids. V dropped 2 bases and J dropped 2 bases, with 10 bases sitting between them. CDR3: CASSQLQKTGNTIYF. CDR3 sequence (DNA): TGTGCCAGCAGCCAACTACAGAAGACTGGAAACACCATATATTTT.

The gene calls are TRBV2 and TRBJ2-3, with a possible D match to TRBD1 (5 bases). The ends were cut back, 9 bases at V and 4 bases at J, with 20 bases in the middle. This CDR3 is 15 amino acids long. Germline V gives CDR1 SNHLY, CDR2 FYNNEI. CDR3 residues: CASMAGAVQADTQYF. The DNA for the CDR3 is TGTGCCAGTATGGCTGGGGCAGTCCAGGCAGATACGCAGTATTTT.

This chain joins TRBV27 and TRBJ2-7, with 9 bases aligning to TRBD1. The germline CDR1 and CDR2 sequences are MNHEY and SMNVEV (reference sequence). J gave up 6 bases and V 0 bases, and 3 bases lay outside the gene matches. CDR3 length: 14 residues. The chain's CDR3 is CASSLSGQGREQYF. The CDR3 DNA reads as TGTGCCAGCAGTTTATCGGGACAGGGACGCGAGCAGTACTTC.

V gene TRBV11-3 combines with J gene TRBJ2-7, with a tentative D call TRBD1 (6 bases). Germline loops: CDR1 SGHNT, CDR2 YENEEA. The CDR3 is 13 amino acids. Trimming removed 5 bases from V and 2 bases from J, with 10 bases in between. CDR3 loop: CASSDRGTYEQYF. The CDR3 DNA reads TGTGCCAGCAGCGATAGGGGGACCTACGAGCAGTACTTC. Full variable domain (rest looked up from reference TRBV11-3 and TRBJ2-7): EAGVVQSPRYKIIEKKQPVAFWCNPISGHNTLYWYLQNLGQGPELLIRYENEEAVDDSQLPKDRFSAERLKGVDSTLKIQPAELGDSAVYLCASSDRGTYEQYFGPGTRLTVT.

This chain uses TRBV19 with TRBJ2-3; D remains ambiguous. The CDR3 loop spans 14 amino acids. The V end lost 3 bases, the J end lost 0 bases, and 7 bases lay between the germline ends. In germline, CDR1 is LNHDA, CDR2 SQIVND (reference sequence). The CDR3: CASSISSSTDTQYF. The DNA for the CDR3 is TGTGCCAGTAGTATCTCGTCGAGCACAGATACGCAGTATTTT.

V gene TRBV4-1 combines with J gene TRBJ2-7, with D possibly TRBD2 on 5 matching bases. The V end was cut by 4 bases, the J end by 4 bases, with 14 bases between. The germline gives CDR1 MGHRA, CDR2 YSYEKL. The CDR3 extends over 14 amino acids. Here the CDR3 reads CASSPSAGVYEQYF. Here the CDR3 DNA reads TGCGCCAGCAGCCCTTCCGCCGGGGTGTACGAGCAGTACTTC.

V gene TRBV6-2 or TRBV6-3 combines with J gene TRBJ2-5; the match to TRBD2 covers 9 bases. Trimming at V came to 0 bases and at J to 7 bases, leaving 9 bases not matched to a gene. This CDR3 is 16 amino acids long. Germline V gene lookup returns CDR1 MNHEY and CDR2 SVGEGT. The CDR3 is CASSYSGGGVPWTQYF. CDR3 nucleotides: TGTGCCAGCAGTTACTCTGGCGGGGGGGTGCCCTGGACCCAGTACTTC.

Note on this clone: Other DNA variants within this sample encode the same CDR3. This rearrangement joins TRBV27 to TRBJ2-1, with 7 bases matching TRBD1. The CDR3 length is 15 residues. Trimming cost V 4 bases and J 1 base; bases outside gene matches: 4. Germline V gene sequence: CDR1 MNHEY, CDR2 SMNVEV (reference sequence). CDR3 amino acids: CASSSRDSSYNEQFF. CDR3 DNA: TGTGCCAGCAGTTCCCGGGACAGTTCCTACAATGAGCAGTTCTTC.